The rows below give T cell receptor beta chains drawn from one sample of a study of blood T cells in healthy people across ages. One entry per CDR3 protein results from TCRdb running MiXCR on the 5' RACE reads. The sample lists roughly 800,000 distinct CDR3 sequences; around 25% were seen once. The sample was also reused in another study, on T cells of mothers and their children.

Material for sequencing was blood. The receptor source for this set is a boy younger than 18 in good health. CDR3s include the opening cysteine and the closing phenylalanine or tryptophan. A D gene is named only where the DNA matches it firmly. The size entry is marked missing in some rows and otherwise reads once, few, many or a size class.

d_call j_call v_call clone_size cdr3_aa cdr3_nt
. TRBJ1-5 TRBV7-9 few CASSPDLILGDQPQHF TGTGCCAGCAGCCCCGACCTGATCCTAGGGGACCAGCCCCAGCATTTT
. TRBJ2-5 TRBV2 few CASKGEGSEAQYF TGTGCCAGCAAAGGCGAGGGGTCCGAGGCCCAGTACTTC
. TRBJ2-5 TRBV9 . CARKGIETQYF TGTGCCCGAAAGGGGATAGAGACCCAGTACTTC
. TRBJ1-4 TRBV20-1 . CSAPAGVFNEKLFF TGCAGTGCTCCCGCCGGGGTTTTTAATGAAAAACTGTTTTTT
TRBD1 TRBJ1-5 TRBV6-4 . CASSDSKYTRGNSNQPQHF TGTGCCAGCAGTGACTCGAAGTATACCAGGGGGAATAGCAATCAGCCCCAGCATTTT
. TRBJ1-3 TRBV11-2 few CASSLVQEPRRGTIYF TGTGCCAGCAGCTTAGTCCAGGAACCCAGACGGGGAACCATATATTTT
. TRBJ2-7 TRBV11-2 . CASSFKDSYEQYF TGTGCCAGCAGCTTTAAGGACTCCTACGAGCAGTACTTC
. TRBJ1-2 TRBV5-1 . CASSSVGWGSCGYTF TGCGCCAGCAGCTCTGTTGGGTGGGGATCCTGTGGCTACACCTTC
. TRBJ2-1 TRBV4-1 . CASSQVGGSYNEQFF TGCGCCAGCAGCCAAGTAGGCGGCAGTTACAATGAGCAGTTCTTC
. TRBJ2-3 TRBV10-1 few CASSESLVDTQYF TGCGCCAGCAGTGAGTCTCTGGTCGATACGCAGTATTTT
. TRBJ1-2 TRBV29-1 once CSVLGDSKGLF TGCAGCGTTCTGGGGGATTCAAAGGGCCTCTTC
. TRBJ2-5 TRBV7-6 . CASSPGVSKHQETQYF TGTGCCAGCAGCCCAGGCGTTAGTAAACACCAAGAGACCCAGTACTTC
TRBD2 TRBJ2-3 TRBV11-2 few CASSPWGGSADTQYF TGTGCCAGCAGCCCGTGGGGGGGGTCGGCAGATACGCAGTATTTT
. TRBJ2-1 TRBV11-2 . CASSLDQPRAWSLAELVYNEQFF TGTGCCAGCAGCTTAGATCAGCCTAGAGCCTGGAGCTTAGCGGAACTCGTTTACAATGAGCAGTTCTTC
. TRBJ2-2 TRBV7-9 few CASTSFKNTGELFF TGTGCCAGCACGTCCTTCAAGAACACCGGGGAGCTGTTTTTT
. TRBJ2-3 TRBV20-1 few CSARAASYAQYF TGCAGTGCTAGAGCGGCTAGCTACGCGCAGTATTTT
TRBD1 TRBJ2-1 TRBV20-1 few CSASLRAGGHNEQFF TGCAGTGCTAGCCTTCGGGCAGGGGGACACAATGAGCAGTTCTTC
TRBD1 TRBJ1-3 TRBV28 few CATNNAGGPGNTIYF TGTGCCACCAACAACGCAGGGGGCCCTGGAAACACCATATATTTT
TRBD1 TRBJ2-7 TRBV5-6 . CASSDTGGSYEQYF TGTGCCAGCAGCGACACAGGGGGAAGCTACGAGCAGTACTTC
. TRBJ2-5 TRBV10-3 . CAISDTETQYF TGTGCCATCAGTGATACGGAGACCCAGTACTTC
. TRBJ2-2 TRBV12-3/TRBV12-4 few CASSLFIDSANTGELFF TGTGCCAGCAGTTTATTTATCGACAGTGCGAACACCGGGGAGCTGTTTTTT
. TRBJ2-1 TRBV13 few CASSLRGAANEQFF TGTGCCAGCAGCTTAAGGGGGGCGGCCAATGAGCAGTTCTTC
TRBD2 TRBJ2-2 TRBV5-1 few CASSLTSGEYTGELFF TGCGCCAGCAGTTTAACTAGCGGGGAATACACCGGGGAGCTGTTTTTT
. TRBJ2-7 TRBV20-1 . CSARENRVRGYEQYF TGCAGTGCTAGAGAGAACAGGGTGCGGGGCTACGAGCAGTACTTC
TRBD1 TRBJ2-1 TRBV10-1 . CASSEGTGPRTQFF TGCGCCAGCAGTGAGGGGACAGGCCCTCGGACACAGTTCTTC
. TRBJ1-2 TRBV29-1 . CSAKQTANYGYTF TGCAGCGCTAAACAGACAGCCAACTATGGCTACACCTTC
. TRBJ2-3 TRBV20-1 . CSARDPRAGSGTQYF TGCAGTGCTAGAGATCCAAGGGCAGGCTCCGGGACGCAGTATTTT
. TRBJ2-5 TRBV5-1 . CASSLGTQAPTQETQYF TGCGCCAGCAGCTTGGGAACACAGGCCCCGACACAAGAGACCCAGTACTTC
. TRBJ2-5 TRBV30 . CAWSLSQETQYF TGTGCCTGGAGCCTTTCCCAAGAGACCCAGTACTTC
. TRBJ2-2 TRBV4-1 few CASSREGTGELFF TGCGCCAGCAGTCGAGAAGGAACCGGGGAGCTGTTTTTT
. TRBJ1-6 TRBV30 few CASRGDAGPLHF TGTGCCTCACGAGGGGACGCTGGGCCCCTCCACTTT
. TRBJ1-4 TRBV5-1 . CASSPEQGKLFF TGCGCCAGCAGCCCAGAACAGGGAAAACTGTTTTTT
. TRBJ2-1 TRBV4-1 . CASSQVVSSSGYNEQFF TGCGCCAGCAGCCAAGTTGTGAGTAGCAGCGGATACAATGAGCAGTTCTTC
TRBD1 TRBJ2-7 TRBV12-3/TRBV12-4 few CASSLAGGKGNEQYF TGTGCCAGCAGCCTTGCAGGGGGTAAGGGGAACGAGCAGTACTTC
. TRBJ1-4 TRBV7-9 few CASSLQPSRRFRGEKLFF TGTGCCAGCAGCCTACAACCAAGTCGACGGTTCAGGGGTGAAAAACTGTTTTTT
TRBD1 TRBJ1-1 TRBV5-1 . CASRGDRDEAFF TGCGCCAGCCGCGGGGACAGGGATGAGGCTTTCTTT
TRBD2 TRBJ2-7 TRBV20-1 . CSALSGGWLGEQYF TGCAGTGCCCTAAGCGGGGGCTGGCTAGGCGAGCAGTACTTC
. TRBJ1-4 TRBV4-2 . CASSQVLTGVTNEKLFF TGTGCCAGCAGCCAAGTCCTGACAGGAGTGACTAATGAAAAACTGTTTTTT
. TRBJ2-2 TRBV4-2 . CASNPTEMNTGELFF TGTGCCAGCAACCCGACAGAAATGAACACCGGGGAGCTGTTTTTT
TRBD2 TRBJ2-4 TRBV4-2 few CASSFSPTSEGSYF TGTGCCAGCAGCTTCTCACCGACTAGCGAGGGGTCGTACTTC